Each of the 13 T cell receptor beta chains below was sequenced from the same sample in a study of blood T cell repertoires in COVID-19. The protocol was immunoSEQ multiplex PCR, while the TCRdb copy is restricted to in-frame clones and leaves out a portion. In the table there are 200,000 to 250,000 clones, about 83% of which are singletons. Sequenced sample: PBMCs or T cells enriched from blood (not recorded which). These TCRs come from a woman in her 40s who had recovered from COVID-19.

The table lists this clone with a count of one. V usage is TRBV10-3 and J usage is TRBJ2-3; D gene uncertain. Germline CDR1 ENHRY, CDR2 SYGVKD. The CDR3 covers 13 residues. V was trimmed by 8 bases and J by 0 bases, leaving 9 bases between them. The CDR3 loop reads CAIGYGSTDTQYF. CDR3 DNA sequence: TGTGCCATCGGCTACGGGAGCACAGATACGCAGTATTTT.

This chain uses TRBV10-2 with TRBJ1-5, with D possibly matching TRBD1 (5 bases). Germline loops: CDR1 WSHSY, CDR2 SAAADI. CDR3 length equals 18 residues. With 0 bases removed from V and 4 bases from J, the gap between germline ends came to 19 bases. CDR3 nucleotide sequence: TGCGCCAGCAGTGAGTCGAGCCTTCTGAAGGGGTGGAATCAGCCCCAGCATTTT. Translated, it gives CASSESSLLKGWNQPQHF.

The chain uses TRBV2 and TRBJ1-5; perhaps TRBD1 as D (6 bases). Trimming removed 6 bases from V and 2 bases from J, with 14 bases in between. Germline CDR1 is SNHLY and CDR2 is FYNNEI. CDR3 length: 15 residues. In DNA form, the CDR3 reads TGTGCCAGCAGCGCCAAACAGGGCGGCAATCAGCCCCAGCATTTT. It yields the protein CASSAKQGGNQPQHF.

V and J are TRBV19 and TRBJ2-5, with D possibly being TRBD2 (5 bases). Germline CDR1 is LNHDA and CDR2 is SQIVND (reference sequence). The germline V and J ends were trimmed by 0 bases and 5 bases, with 13 bases remaining between them. The CDR3 sequence is 15 residues long. The CDR3 coding sequence is TGTGCCAGTAGTATAGAAGGCGGGCAGAGGGAGACCCAGTACTTC. Translating it yields CASSIEGGQRETQYF.

The sample holds one count of this clone. The V gene is TRBV2, the J gene TRBJ1-6, with D perhaps TRBD1 (6 bases). CDR3 length: 13 residues. Trimming removed 8 bases from V and 4 bases from J, with 9 bases in between. Per the germline V gene, CDR1 is SNHLY and CDR2 is FYNNEI. CDR3 sequence: CASHGTYNSPLHF. DNA for the CDR3: TGTGCCAGCCATGGGACATATAATTCACCCCTCCACTTT. The variable domain in full, with the rest retrieved from reference TRBV2 and TRBJ1-6, is EPEVTQTPSHQVTQMGQEVILRCVPISNHLYFYWYRQILGQKVEFLVSFYNNEISEKSEIFDDQFSVERPDGSNFTLKIRSTKLEDSAMYFCASHGTYNSPLHFGNGTRLTVT.

The chain is built from TRBV11-1 and TRBJ2-4; weak D call: TRBD2 (5 bases). Trimming shortened V by 5 bases and J by 0 bases, and 11 bases separated the two germline ends. The CDR3 has 15 residues. Germline V lookup: CDR1 SGHAT, CDR2 FQDESV (reference sequence). The DNA for the CDR3 is TGTGCCAGCAGCCCAGGACTTTTAGCCAAAAACATTCAGTACTTC. Residues: CASSPGLLAKNIQYF.

V gene TRBV5-6 combines with J gene TRBJ1-2; D uncertain. V was cut by 5 bases and J by 2 bases, with 16 bases left in between. The CDR3 is 15 residues long. Germline V gene sequence: CDR1 SGHDT, CDR2 YYEEEE. CDR3 loop: CASSSIWAKNYGYTF. The DNA of the CDR3 is TGTGCCAGCAGTTCGATATGGGCCAAAAACTATGGCTACACCTTC.

The chain recombines TRBV2 with TRBJ2-3, with 11 positions matching TRBD2. V dropped 6 bases and J dropped 5; count of bases not matched to a gene: 7. There are 15 residues in the CDR3. Germline V CDR1 and CDR2: SNHLY, FYNNEI. CDR3 nucleotides: TGTGCCAGCAGAGAGCTAGCGGGAGGAGAAGATACGCAGTATTTT. This translates into CASRELAGGEDTQYF. The whole variable domain, filled in from reference TRBV2 and TRBJ2-3, reads EPEVTQTPSHQVTQMGQEVILRCVPISNHLYFYWYRQILGQKVEFLVSFYNNEISEKSEIFDDQFSVERPDGSNFTLKIRSTKLEDSAMYFCASRELAGGEDTQYFGPGTRLTVL.

The table lists this clone with a few counts. The chain links TRBV7-3 to TRBJ2-2, with TRBD2 identical over 8 bases. The ends lost 5 bases at V and 1 base at J; junction bases unmatched: 6. The CDR3 is 16 residues long. CDR1 is SGHTA and CDR2 is FQGTGA in the germline V gene. The DNA for the CDR3 is TGTGCCAGCAGCCCAACTAGCGGTAGGAACACCGGGGAGCTGTTTTTT. It encodes CASSPTSGRNTGELFF.

The CDR3 here is CASGLVDWLAAGELFF. The CDR3, as DNA: TGTGCTAGTGGTTTGGTAGATTGGCTAGCGGCCGGGGAGCTGTTTTTT. This chain uses TRBV12-5 with TRBJ2-2; 7 bases line up with TRBD2. The CDR3 loop spans 16 amino acids. Germline CDR1 LGHNT, CDR2 FRNRAP. Losses at the gene ends were 0 bases for V and 6 bases for J; bases not matched to a gene: 7.

This chain's CDR3 is CASSQAWGQGWSDTQYF. The DNA of the CDR3 is TGCGCCAGCAGCCAAGCGTGGGGGCAGGGCTGGTCAGATACGCAGTATTTT. The rearrangement uses TRBV4-3 and TRBJ2-3, with a weak D call TRBD1 (6 bases). Trimming shortened V by 1 base and J by 4 bases, and 18 bases separated the two germline ends. Looked up from germline, CDR1 is LGHNA and CDR2 is YSLEER. This CDR3 is built from 17 residues.

The chain is built from TRBV12-3 or TRBV12-4 and TRBJ1-1; D remains ambiguous. With 1 base removed from V and 5 bases from J, the gap between germline ends came to 8 bases. The CDR3 runs 13 residues. CDR3 region: CASSLGGSTEAFF. The CDR3 DNA reads as TGTGCCAGCAGTTTAGGCGGGAGTACTGAAGCTTTCTTT.

This chain uses TRBV10-3 with TRBJ2-7; D possibly corresponds to TRBD1 (5 bases). The germline V gene has CDR1 ENHRY and CDR2 SYGVKD. Trimming pared 2 bases from V and 5 bases from J, leaving 19 bases between. CDR3 length: 16 residues. For the CDR3, the DNA is TGTGCCATCAGTGAGAGGGCAACAGGCAAAATACACGAGCAGTACTTC. It encodes CAISERATGKIHEQYF.